The sequence of this TCR beta chain was determined in a study of blood T cells in healthy people across ages. The germline V gene encodes CDR1 MNHEY and CDR2 SVGEGT. Trimming removed 5 bases from V and 0 bases from J; junction bases left unmatched: 7. The CDR3 spans 15 residues. This clonotype was counted a few times. The second PCR ran about 6 to 11 cycles with a sample-barcoded 5' primer and J-beta primers. TCRdb re-derived calls from the 5' RACE reads in MiXCR, one entry per CDR3 protein. The profile shows 600,000 to 850,000 distinct CDR3 sequences, about 42% of them singletons. The sample comprised blood. This rearrangement joins TRBV6-2 or TRBV6-3 to TRBJ2-7; 7 positions match TRBD1. The source of this sequence is a woman aged 60 to 75 in good health. The DNA of the CDR3 is TGTGCCAGCAGTCGGACGGGACAGAACTCCTACGAGCAGTACTTC. It is translated as CASSRTGQNSYEQYF.